This passage covers 22 T cell receptor beta chains from one sample sequenced in a study of blood T cell repertoires in COVID-19. Libraries were prepared by immunoSEQ multiplex PCR; TCRdb keeps only in-frame clonotypes and omits some of them. The data contain about 120,000 clones, roughly 81% of them singletons. Sequenced material: peripheral blood. Receptors originate from a human donor in a cohort sampled during active COVID-19.

This chain uses TRBV30 with TRBJ1-6; a possible D gene is TRBD1 (5 bases). Trimming took 2 bases from V and 3 from J, leaving 14 bases between them. Germline V gives CDR1 GTSNPN, CDR2 SVGIG (reference sequence). This CDR3 spans 16 amino acids. The CDR3 protein is CAWSIGGGIYNSPLHF. The CDR3 DNA is TGTGCCTGGAGTATCGGGGGGGGGATCTATAATTCACCCCTCCACTTT.

V gene TRBV12-3 or TRBV12-4 combines with J gene TRBJ1-6, with a possible D match to TRBD1 (6 bases). V lost 5 bases and J lost 7, with 9 bases in between. This CDR3 has 13 residues. In DNA, the CDR3 is TGTGCCAGCAGTCTACAGGGCAATTCACCCCTCCACTTT. Amino acid sequence: CASSLQGNSPLHF.

V and J are TRBV5-6 and TRBJ1-1; D might be TRBD1 (6 bases). Between the trimmed V and J ends, which lost 6 bases and 4 bases, there was a span of 13 bases. The CDR3 spans 13 residues. CDR1 SGHDT and CDR2 YYEEEE come from the germline V gene. The CDR3 DNA reads TGTGCCAGCAACAGGGCCCGGGGCACTGAAGCTTTCTTT. This gives the protein CASNRARGTEAFF.

The count of this clone is one. The chain joins TRBV7-9 to TRBJ1-4; 8 nucleotides align to TRBD1. The CDR3 runs to 20 residues. V shed 5 bases and J 0 bases; nucleotides not matched to a gene: 17. From germline, CDR1 is SEHNR and CDR2 FQNEAQ (reference sequence). The CDR3 spells CASSNIVFAGGPTTNEKLFF. The CDR3 region has the DNA TGTGCCAGCAGCAACATTGTTTTTGCAGGGGGCCCAACAACTAATGAAAAACTGTTTTTT.

This CDR3 is CAWSVVDRVNTEAFF. DNA for the CDR3: TGTGCCTGGAGTGTAGTGGACAGAGTGAACACTGAAGCTTTCTTT. The rearrangement uses TRBV30 and TRBJ1-1; TRBD1 is a possible D gene (6 bases). Trimming removed 0 bases from V and 0 bases from J, with 11 bases in between. This CDR3 region has 15 residues. Germline V lookup: CDR1 GTSNPN, CDR2 SVGIG (reference sequence).

This clone was counted once. This chain joins TRBV18 and TRBJ2-6; D might be TRBD1 (5 bases). Trimming pared 2 bases from V and 0 bases from J, leaving 14 bases between. Germline V gene data show CDR1 as KGHSH and CDR2 as LQKENI. The CDR3 has 18 residues. This CDR3 reads CASSPKAGPNSGANVLTF. CDR3 nucleotides: TGTGCCAGCTCACCAAAAGCAGGGCCGAACTCTGGGGCCAACGTCCTGACTTTC.

This chain uses TRBV18 with TRBJ2-7; 7 nucleotides match TRBD1. Per germline, CDR1 KGHSH and CDR2 LQKENI. V shed 4 bases, J shed 1 base, and the junction held 10 bases outside the gene matches. The CDR3 runs 16 residues. This chain's CDR3 is CASSRLDRVLSYEQYF. The CDR3 nucleotides read TGTGCCAGCTCACGACTCGACAGGGTACTTTCCTACGAGCAGTACTTC.

This chain's CDR3 is CASSQVGEGQPQHF. CDR3 sequence (DNA): TGTGCCAGCAGCCAAGTCGGGGAAGGTCAGCCCCAGCATTTT. This sequence joins TRBV3-1 (or the pseudogene TRBV3-2) and TRBJ1-5; unclear D gene. The CDR3 contains 14 residues. Germline V gives CDR1 LGHDT, CDR2 YNNKEL (reference sequence). The V end was cut by 1 base, the J end by 6 bases, with 10 bases between.

J is TRBJ1-1 and V is TRBV25-1; 7 nucleotides line up with TRBD1. This CDR3 has 13 residues. V dropped 1 base and J dropped 8; count of bases not matched to a gene: 4. Germline V gives CDR1 MGHDK, CDR2 SYGVNS. The CDR3 protein is CASSELLDREAFF. For the CDR3, the DNA is TGTGCCAGCAGTGAATTACTGGACAGGGAAGCTTTCTTT. The full variable domain, with the rest looked up from reference TRBV25-1 and TRBJ1-1, is EADIYQTPRYLVIGTGKKITLECSQTMGHDKMYWYQQDPGMELHLIHYSYGVNSTEKGDLSSESTVSRIRTEHFPLTLESARPSHTSQYLCASSELLDREAFFGQGTRLTVV.

The chain employs TRBV6-5 and TRBJ1-2; possibly TRBD1 for D (6 bases). The CDR3 extends over 14 amino acids. V shed 4 bases and J shed 2 bases, with 11 bases lying between them. CDR1 MNHEY and CDR2 SVGAGI come from the germline V gene. The CDR3 region is CASSLDRQNYGYTF. The CDR3 DNA is TGTGCCAGCAGTTTGGACAGACAGAACTATGGCTACACCTTC.

The CDR3 DNA sequence: TGCGCCAGCAGTGAATGGCAGGTGAGCTCCTACGAGCAGTACTTC. It specifies CASSEWQVSSYEQYF. The chain has TRBV10-1 and TRBJ2-7; no clear D gene. CDR3 length: 15 amino acids. From germline, CDR1 is WNHNN and CDR2 SYGVQD (reference sequence). The V end lost 3 bases, the J end lost 0 bases, and 12 bases lay between the germline ends.

The J gene is TRBJ2-3, the V gene TRBV6-1; TRBD1 agrees at 10 bases. This CDR3 has 18 residues. Germline values: CDR1 MNHNS, CDR2 SASEGT. With 1 base clipped from V and 0 bases from J, the junction kept 7 bases outside the gene matches. The CDR3 DNA reads as TGTGCCAGCAGTGAAGTAGGGACAGGGGCAGCTAGCACAGATACGCAGTATTTT. This encodes CASSEVGTGAASTDTQYF.

This chain connects TRBV5-1 to TRBJ1-4; D gene ambiguous. Trimming cost V 3 bases and J 0 bases, with 12 bases left between them. CDR1 and CDR2 (germline): SGHRS, YFSETQ. This CDR3 is 16 amino acids long. CDR3 loop: CASSSRYSSTNEKLFF. The CDR3 DNA reads TGCGCCAGCAGCTCCCGTTACAGCTCAACTAATGAAAAACTGTTTTTT.

The chain joins TRBV4-1 to TRBJ2-7; 9 bases fit TRBD1. CDR3 length: 15 residues. The V gene end was trimmed by 4 bases and the J gene end by 5 bases; junction bases not matched to a gene: 9. The germline V gene encodes CDR1 MGHRA and CDR2 YSYEKL. The CDR3: CASSLFGTGSDEQYF. CDR3 in DNA: TGCGCCAGCAGCCTTTTCGGGACAGGGAGCGACGAGCAGTACTTC.

Only a few counts were recorded for this clone. The genes are TRBV3-1 (or the pseudogene TRBV3-2) and TRBJ1-5; 8 bases line up with TRBD1. Unmatched junction bases numbered 3, after V lost 0 bases and J lost 2 bases. Germline-derived CDR1 and CDR2 are LGHDT and YNNKEL (reference sequence). The CDR3 is 16 residues long. This CDR3 is CASSQDWGQGNQPQHF. The DNA for the CDR3 is TGTGCCAGCAGCCAAGATTGGGGACAGGGCAATCAGCCCCAGCATTTT.

The chain has TRBV23-1 and TRBJ2-3, with D tentatively TRBD2 (6 bases). TRBV23-1 is annotated as an ORF whose role is uncertain. The V gene lost 2 bases and the J gene lost 3 bases, with 15 bases spanning the gap. The CDR3 runs to 16 residues. Written as DNA, the CDR3 is TGCGCCAGCAGTCAAGAGGTGGTTAGCGGTACAGATACGCAGTATTTT. Its translation: CASSQEVVSGTDTQYF.

The chain has TRBV4-1 and TRBJ2-5, with 10 bases identical to TRBD2. The CDR3 has 16 amino acids. Germline V CDR1 and CDR2: MGHRA, YSYEKL. V was clipped by 0 bases and J by 5 bases; unmatched bases: 6. CDR3 nucleotide sequence: TGCGCCAGCAGCCAAGATTCTAGCGGGAGAGCTGAGACCCAGTACTTC. Translated, it gives CASSQDSSGRAETQYF.

This sequence joins TRBV11-2 and TRBJ2-3; tentatively, D is TRBD2 (6 bases). The CDR3 spans 15 residues. V gave up 4 bases and J gave up 5 bases, with 16 bases separating them. Germline CDR1 is SGHAT and CDR2 is FQNNGV. The CDR3 coding sequence is TGTGCCAGCAGCTCGTCCCTACGGGAGTTAGATACGCAGTATTTT. Its protein is CASSSSLRELDTQYF.

This chain joins TRBV7-2 and TRBJ2-7; TRBD1 matches 9 bases. Germline loops: CDR1 SGHTA, CDR2 FQGNSA. After removal of 6 bases from V and 6 bases from J, the junction contained 9 bases not matched to a gene. The CDR3 extends over 14 amino acids. The DNA of the CDR3 is TGTGCCAGCAGGACTCCGGGACAGGGTACCGAGCAGTACTTC. Its translation is CASRTPGQGTEQYF.

The rearrangement uses TRBV7-2 and TRBJ2-3; 9 nucleotides agree with TRBD2. With V trimmed by 1 base and J by 7 bases, 15 bases remained unmatched. The CDR3 sequence is 18 residues long. Looked up from germline, CDR1 is SGHTA and CDR2 is FQGNSA. The CDR3 DNA reads TGTGCCAGCAGCTTAGTGAGCGGGAGGTCACCCGTCCGTCATACGCAGTATTTT. It encodes CASSLVSGRSPVRHTQYF.

V and J are TRBV5-6 and TRBJ1-4; 7 nucleotides match TRBD1. CDR1 SGHDT and CDR2 YYEEEE come from the germline V gene. This CDR3 has 15 residues. The trim removed 1 base at V and 7 bases at J, leaving 7 bases unmatched. This CDR3 is CASSLKYSGGEKLFF. As DNA, the CDR3 is TGTGCCAGCAGCTTGAAATATTCAGGGGGTGAAAAACTGTTTTTT.

J is TRBJ2-7 and V is TRBV2, with TRBD2 matching over 10 bases. Trimming at V came to 8 bases and at J to 2 bases, leaving 6 bases not matched to a gene. The germline gives CDR1 SNHLY, CDR2 FYNNEI. This CDR3 spans 14 amino acids. The CDR3 here is CASALAGDPYEQYF. The CDR3 region has the DNA TGTGCCAGCGCGCTAGCGGGGGATCCCTACGAGCAGTACTTC.